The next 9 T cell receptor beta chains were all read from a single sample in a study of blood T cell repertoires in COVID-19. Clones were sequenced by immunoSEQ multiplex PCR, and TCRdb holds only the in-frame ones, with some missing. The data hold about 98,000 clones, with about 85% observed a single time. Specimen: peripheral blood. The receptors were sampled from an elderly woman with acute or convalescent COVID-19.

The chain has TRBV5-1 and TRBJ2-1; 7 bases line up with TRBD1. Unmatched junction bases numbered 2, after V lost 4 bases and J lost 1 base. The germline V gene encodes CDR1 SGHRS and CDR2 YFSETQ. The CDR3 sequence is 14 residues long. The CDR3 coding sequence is TGCGCCAGCAGCGCACAGGGGTCCTACAATGAGCAGTTCTTC. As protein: CASSAQGSYNEQFF.

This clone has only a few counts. For the CDR3, the DNA is TGTGCCAGCAGCTTACAAACAGGGAACACTGAAGCTTTCTTT. It yields the protein CASSLQTGNTEAFF. The rearrangement uses TRBV7-2 and TRBJ1-1; tentative D call: TRBD1 (5 bases). Germline CDR1 is SGHTA and CDR2 is FQGNSA. Trimming stripped 2 bases from V and 1 base from J, with 8 bases between. This CDR3 spans 14 amino acids.

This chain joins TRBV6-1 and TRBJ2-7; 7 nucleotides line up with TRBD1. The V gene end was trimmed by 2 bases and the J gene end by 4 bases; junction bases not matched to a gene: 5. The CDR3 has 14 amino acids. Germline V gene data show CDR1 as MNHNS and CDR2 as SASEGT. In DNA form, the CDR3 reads TGTGCCAGCAGTGAAACGACAGGGCGGTACGAGCAGTACTTC. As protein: CASSETTGRYEQYF.

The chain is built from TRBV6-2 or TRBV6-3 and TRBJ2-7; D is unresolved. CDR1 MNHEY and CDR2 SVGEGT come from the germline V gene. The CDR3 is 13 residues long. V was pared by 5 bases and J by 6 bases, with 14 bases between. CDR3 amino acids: CASSMGSRPEQYF. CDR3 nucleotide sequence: TGTGCCAGCAGTATGGGCAGCCGACCCGAGCAGTACTTC.

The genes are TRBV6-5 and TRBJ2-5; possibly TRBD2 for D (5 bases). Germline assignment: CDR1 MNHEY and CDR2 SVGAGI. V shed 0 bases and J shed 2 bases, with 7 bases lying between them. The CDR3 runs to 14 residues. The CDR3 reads CASSYSGEQETQYF. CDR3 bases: TGTGCCAGCAGTTACTCCGGGGAGCAAGAGACCCAGTACTTC.

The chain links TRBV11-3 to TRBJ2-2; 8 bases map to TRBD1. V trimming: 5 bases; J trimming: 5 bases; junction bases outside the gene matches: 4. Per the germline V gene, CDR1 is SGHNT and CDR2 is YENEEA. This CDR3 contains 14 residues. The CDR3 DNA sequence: TGTGCCAGCAGCCGGACAGGGCTAACCGGGGAGCTGTTTTTT. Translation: CASSRTGLTGELFF.

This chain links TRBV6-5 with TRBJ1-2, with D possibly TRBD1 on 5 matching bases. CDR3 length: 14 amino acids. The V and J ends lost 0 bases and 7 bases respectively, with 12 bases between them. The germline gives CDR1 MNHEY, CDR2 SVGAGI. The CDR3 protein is CASSYSEGMGGYTF. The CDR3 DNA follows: TGTGCCAGCAGTTACTCGGAGGGGATGGGTGGCTACACCTTC.

CDR3 sequence reads: CATSDPSGGYNEQFF. The CDR3 DNA reads TGTGCCACCAGTGACCCAAGCGGGGGCTACAATGAGCAGTTCTTC. The V call is TRBV24-1, the J call TRBJ2-1, with TRBD2 matching over 8 bases. V lost 4 bases, J lost 3 bases, and 4 bases stayed unmatched. The CDR3 has 15 amino acids. Per the germline V gene, CDR1 is KGHDR and CDR2 is SFDVKD.

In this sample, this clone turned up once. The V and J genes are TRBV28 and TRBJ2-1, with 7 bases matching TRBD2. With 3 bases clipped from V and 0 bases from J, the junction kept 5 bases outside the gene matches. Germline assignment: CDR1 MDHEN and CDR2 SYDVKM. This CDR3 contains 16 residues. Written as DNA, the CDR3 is TGTGCCAGCAGTTTTCATTCGGGGGGCTCCTACAATGAGCAGTTCTTC. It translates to CASSFHSGGSYNEQFF.